The entry below gives a single T cell receptor (beta chain) sequence along with its context. Its antigen is unknown. This sample stems from a study of cytomegalovirus exposure and HLA in healthy donors. Primers: 60 Vbeta forward and 13 Jbeta reverse. Assay: immunoSEQ multiplex PCR; the TCRdb copy retains only in-frame clones and omits some. The sample records 150,000 to 200,000 clones, more than 60% being singletons. Findings of the study overall: Cytomegalovirus association was assigned to over 150 TCR beta chains.

This CDR3 spans 15 amino acids. V lost 1 base, J lost 8 bases, and 15 bases lay in between. The V gene's germline CDR1 is SGDLS and CDR2 YYNGEE. Sequencing was carried out using PBMCs. This clonotype was obtained from a man aged 18-30 years in good health and CMV-seropositive. V usage is TRBV9 and J usage is TRBJ1-4, with D possibly TRBD1 on 5 matching bases. The CDR3: CASSVMGGTEEKLFF. The CDR3 DNA reads as TGTGCCAGCAGCGTAATGGGGGGTACAGAGGAAAAACTGTTTTTT.